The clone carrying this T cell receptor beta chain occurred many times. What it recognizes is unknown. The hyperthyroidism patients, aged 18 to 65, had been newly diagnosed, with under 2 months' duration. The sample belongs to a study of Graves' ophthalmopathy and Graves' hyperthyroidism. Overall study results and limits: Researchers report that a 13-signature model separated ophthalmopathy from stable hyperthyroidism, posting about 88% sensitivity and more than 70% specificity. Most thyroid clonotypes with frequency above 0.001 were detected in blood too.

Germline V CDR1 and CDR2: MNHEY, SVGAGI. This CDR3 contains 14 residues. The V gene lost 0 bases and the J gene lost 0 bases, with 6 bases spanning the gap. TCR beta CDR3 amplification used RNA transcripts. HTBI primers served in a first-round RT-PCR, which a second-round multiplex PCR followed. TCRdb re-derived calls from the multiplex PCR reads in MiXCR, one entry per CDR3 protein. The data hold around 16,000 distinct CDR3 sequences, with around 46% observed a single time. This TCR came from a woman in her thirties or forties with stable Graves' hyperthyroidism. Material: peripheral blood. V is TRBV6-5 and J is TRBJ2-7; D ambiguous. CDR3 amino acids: CASSYSAFSYEQYF. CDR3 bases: TGTGCCAGCAGTTACTCCGCCTTCTCCTACGAGCAGTACTTC.